What follows is one TCR beta chain and its context. Its specificity is unknown. This sample is part of a study of T cells in localized non-small cell lung cancer. V gave up 1 base and J gave up 7 bases; unmatched junction bases: 5. The length of the CDR3 is 15 residues. CDR1 and CDR2 from the germline V gene are MDHEN and SYDVKM. General study points: Uninvolved adjacent lung had the highest recorded T cell clonality, with tumor below it. Adjacent lung had a median roughly 50 of the 100 largest tumor clones. Sequence data derive from only one tumor region, so heterogeneity remains possible. Higher adjacent-lung clonality was associated with shorter survival.

TCRdb's table, derived via immunoSEQ multiplex PCR, lists solely in-frame clones and lacks some. The sample holds about 70,000 clones, roughly nine tenths seen once. The rearrangement uses TRBV28 and TRBJ2-1, with 9 bases fitting TRBD2. The specimen was peripheral blood, collected before any cancer treatment. This TCR came from a male donor at least 60 years old with stage III squamous cell lung carcinoma. Written as DNA, the CDR3 is TGTGCCAGCAGTTTATCAGCGGGGGGCCGGAATGAGCAGTTCTTC. This translates into CASSLSAGGRNEQFF.